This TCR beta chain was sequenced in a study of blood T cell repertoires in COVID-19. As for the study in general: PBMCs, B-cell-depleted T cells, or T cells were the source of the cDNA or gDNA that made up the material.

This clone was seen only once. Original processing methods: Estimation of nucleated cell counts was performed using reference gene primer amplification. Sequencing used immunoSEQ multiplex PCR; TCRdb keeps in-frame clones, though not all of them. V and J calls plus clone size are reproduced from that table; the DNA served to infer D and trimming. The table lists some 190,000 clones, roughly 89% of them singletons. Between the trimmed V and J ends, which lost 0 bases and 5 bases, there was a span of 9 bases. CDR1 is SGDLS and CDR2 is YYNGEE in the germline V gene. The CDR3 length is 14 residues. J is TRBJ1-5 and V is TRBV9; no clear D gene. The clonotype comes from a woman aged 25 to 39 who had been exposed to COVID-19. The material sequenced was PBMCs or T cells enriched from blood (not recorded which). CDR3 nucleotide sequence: TGTGCCAGCAGCGTAGGACCAGGTTATCAGCCCCAGCATTTT. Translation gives CASSVGPGYQPQHF.